Listed here are 3 T cell receptor beta chains from one sample, sequenced in a study of T-cell memory formation after mild COVID-19. TCRdb processed the 5' RACE reads anew with MiXCR; each CDR3 protein has one entry. The sample holds around 470,000 distinct CDR3 sequences, about 19% seen once. The sample taken for sequencing was PBMCs or a T cell subset sorted from them (not recorded which). The receptors come from an adult woman who had mild COVID-19 (a few samples of this study predate the infection). Cell type and time point are not known.

This clonotype was detected a few times. The chain is built from TRBV29-1 and TRBJ1-1; possibly TRBD1 for D (5 bases). CDR1 SQVTM and CDR2 ANQGSEA come from the germline V gene. V lost 4 bases, J lost 0 bases, and 15 bases lay in between. The length of the CDR3 is 15 residues. The CDR3 DNA reads TGCAGCGTTGCCCTACGGACATCAATGAACACTGAAGCTTTCTTT. This sequence encodes CSVALRTSMNTEAFF.

This clonotype was found a few times. The V call is TRBV7-2, the J call TRBJ2-2; no clear D gene. The CDR3 length is 16 residues. Trimming stripped 3 bases from V and 0 bases from J, with 11 bases between. Germline V gene lookup returns CDR1 SGHTA and CDR2 FQGNSA. The CDR3 sequence is CASSFFSSTNTGELFF. The CDR3 region has the DNA TGTGCCAGCAGCTTTTTTTCGTCGACGAACACCGGGGAGCTGTTTTTT.

This clonotype showed up just a few times. The chain uses TRBV7-8 and TRBJ2-3, with D possibly being TRBD1 (5 bases). Germline V lookup: CDR1 SGHVS, CDR2 FQNEAQ. The CDR3 contains 16 residues. V was clipped by 1 base and J by 2 bases, with 13 bases between them. In DNA form, the CDR3 reads TGTGCCAGCAGCTTAGATGGACAAGCAATCACAGATACGCAGTATTTT. Residues: CASSLDGQAITDTQYF. Together with reference TRBV7-8 and TRBJ2-3, the CDR3 gives the full variable domain: GAGVSQSPRYKVAKRGQDVALRCDPISGHVSLFWYQQALGQGPEFLTYFQNEAQLDKSGLPSDRFFAERPEGSVSTLKIQRTQQEDSAVYLCASSLDGQAITDTQYFGPGTRLTVL.